This T cell receptor (beta chain) came from a study of blood T cell repertoires in COVID-19. Study overall: In each case, the material was cDNA or gDNA derived from T cells, B-cell-depleted T cells, or PBMCs.

While infection was still active, Seattle patients were enrolled and then followed longitudinally. In the original analysis: The authors estimated nucleated cell counts from reference gene primer amplification. Clones were read by immunoSEQ multiplex PCR, and TCRdb kept only the in-frame ones, dropping some. V, J and clone size derive from that table, while D and trimming were established from the DNA sequence. This table has around 340,000 clones, around 90% appearing once. The V gene's germline CDR1 is KGHDR and CDR2 SFDVKD. The J segment lost 5 bases and the V segment lost 3 bases, leaving 4 bases of the junction unmatched. The CDR3 has 14 amino acids.

The chain is built from TRBV24-1 and TRBJ2-3; TRBD1 aligns across 7 bases. This sequence originates from an older woman with COVID-19, enrolled during active disease. The specimen was peripheral blood. The CDR3 here is CATSDDRVGDTQYF. In DNA form, the CDR3 reads TGTGCCACCAGTGATGACAGGGTCGGAGATACGCAGTATTTT.